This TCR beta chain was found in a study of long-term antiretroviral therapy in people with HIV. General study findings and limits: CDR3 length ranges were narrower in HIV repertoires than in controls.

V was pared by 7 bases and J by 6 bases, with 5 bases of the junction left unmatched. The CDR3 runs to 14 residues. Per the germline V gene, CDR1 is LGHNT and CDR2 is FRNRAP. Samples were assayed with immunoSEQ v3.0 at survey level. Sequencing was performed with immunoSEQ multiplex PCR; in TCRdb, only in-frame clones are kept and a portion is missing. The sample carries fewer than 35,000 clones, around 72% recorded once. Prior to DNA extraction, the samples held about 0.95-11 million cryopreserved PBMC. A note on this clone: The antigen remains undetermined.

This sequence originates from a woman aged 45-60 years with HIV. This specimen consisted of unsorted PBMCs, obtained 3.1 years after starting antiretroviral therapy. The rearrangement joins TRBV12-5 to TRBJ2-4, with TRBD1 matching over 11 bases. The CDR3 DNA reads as TGTGCTAGTGCCCCGGGACAGGGGGGAAACATTCAGTACTTC. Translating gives CASAPGQGGNIQYF.